This T cell receptor (beta chain) is from a study of technical replicates of blood from a few donors. Using immunoSEQ multiplex PCR, the repertoire was profiled, and TCRdb retains in-frame clones only, with some absent. There are fewer than 90,000 clones in the sample; roughly 93% occur only once, and about 0.27% lies in the top ten. The sequence came from a human donor in good health. Specimen: T cells isolated from PBMCs.

CDR3: CASSHPAGGKFF. The CDR3 DNA is TGCGCCAGCAGCCACCCGGCGGGAGGGAAGTTCTTC. V is TRBV4-1 and J is TRBJ2-1; 9 bases map to TRBD2. Germline V gene lookup returns CDR1 MGHRA and CDR2 YSYEKL. The CDR3 is 12 residues long. Trimming removed 3 bases from V and 14 bases from J; junction bases left unmatched: 5.